This T cell receptor (beta chain) was sequenced in a study of response to subunit inactivated influenza vaccine. Study-level findings and limits: With each seasonal influenza vaccination, the authors suggested, few new T cells are recruited.

MiXCR was run by TCRdb on the RT-PCR reads, yielding one entry per CDR3 protein. Of approximately 700,000 distinct CDR3 sequences listed, around 16% were seen once; the top ten hold around a tenth. Germline V gives CDR1 SGHTS, CDR2 YDEGEE. Trimming stripped 1 base from V and 6 bases from J, with 23 bases between. The CDR3 consists of 17 residues. This clonotype occurred a few times. Its antigen is currently unknown. The receptor's source is a man aged 50 or older who received an inactivated influenza vaccine. This chain links TRBV5-8 with TRBJ2-7, with D perhaps matching TRBD1 (5 bases). This material consisted of PBMCs from blood, taken about 12 days after vaccination. The CDR3 loop is CASSLLLMQGRFSEQYF. CDR3 coding DNA: TGTGCCAGCAGCTTGCTCCTTATGCAGGGAAGATTCTCCGAGCAGTACTTC. The full variable domain, its missing parts supplied by reference TRBV5-8 and TRBJ2-7, is EAGVTQSPTHLIKTRGQQATLRCSPISGHTSVYWYQQALGLGLQFLLWYDEGEERNRGNFPPRFSGRQFPNYSSELNVNALELEDSALYLCASSLLLMQGRFSEQYFGPGTRLTVT.